The clone carrying this T cell receptor (beta chain) was recorded a few times. Between the trimmed V and J ends, which lost 0 bases and 6 bases, there was a span of 17 bases. Germline CDR1 reads LNHDA; CDR2 reads SQIVND (reference sequence). The CDR3 has 16 amino acids. The data derive from a study of cytomegalovirus exposure and HLA in healthy donors. PCR was performed using 60 Vbeta and 13 Jbeta primers. Data came from immunoSEQ multiplex PCR; TCRdb stores just in-frame clones and leaves some out. Among about 130,000 clones, more than 9% were seen once, and the ten largest hold approximately 4.5%. The sequencing sample was made of PBMCs. This sequence was found in a woman aged 18 to 35 in good health and CMV-seropositive. The J gene is TRBJ1-2, the V gene TRBV19; no clear D. CDR3 residues: CASSIDPALRFNGYTF. In nucleotides, the CDR3 is TGTGCCAGTAGTATAGACCCTGCCCTGCGGTTTAATGGCTACACCTTC.